This T cell receptor (beta chain) derives from a study of neoadjuvant anti-PD-1 for oral cavity cancer. V was pared by 4 bases and J by 0 bases, with 7 bases of the junction left unmatched. The CDR3 contains 16 residues. Germline CDR1 SGHRS, CDR2 YFSETQ. Clones were sequenced by immunoSEQ multiplex PCR, and TCRdb holds only the in-frame ones, with some missing. The sample shows about 23,000 clones, about 30% of them seen only once. The time point was: after neoadjuvant nivolumab, at surgical resection. This sequence originates from a person aged 35 to 85 with oral cavity squamous cell carcinoma. The chain is built from TRBV5-1 and TRBJ2-1; 7 bases are a match to TRBD2. Sequences were derived from tumor tissue, sampled after nivolumab (anti-PD-1) treatment. CDR3 loop: CASSPRGGSSYNEQFF. The CDR3, as DNA: TGCGCCAGCAGCCCGAGGGGCGGGAGCTCCTACAATGAGCAGTTCTTC.